This T cell receptor beta chain derives from a study of CXCR3-negative and CXCR3-positive naive CD8 T cells. Study conclusions and caveats: Higher TRB CDR3 hydrophobicity marked CXCR3-positive naive cells relative to CXCR3-negative naive cells.

On this clonotype itself: Its antigen is undetermined.

Germline values: CDR1 SGHTA, CDR2 FQGNSA. This CDR3 has 13 amino acids. 5' RACE that incorporated UMI labels was used to prepare the TRB cDNA libraries. TCRdb reprocessed the 5' RACE reads and stores each CDR3 protein as one record, lacking DNA. The sample table includes over 100,000 distinct CDR3 sequences. This sequence originates from a human donor in good health. Some clones in this sample may be carry-over from other donors' samples. The V call is TRBV7-2, the J call TRBJ2-1; TCRdb's D call of TRBD1 is untestable without DNA. The sample comprised naive CXCR3+ CD8+ T cells from blood. Subset: CD45RO-CCR7+CD27+CD95- naive CD8+ T cells expressing CXCR3 (TNR3+). The CDR3 loop reads CASRTGGYNEQFF.